A single sample is the source of the 24 T cell receptor beta chains below, sequenced in a study of T cells after yellow fever vaccination. TCRdb used MiXCR to reprocess the 5' RACE reads, holding one entry per CDR3 protein. This sample carries approximately 510,000 distinct CDR3 sequences, less than 25% of them seen once, and the ten largest clones take about 16%. The source material was PBMCs, sampled 21 days after the first yellow fever vaccination. These receptors were collected from a man younger than 30 who received the YFV17D yellow fever vaccine.

The chain has TRBV28 and TRBJ1-4; no definite D call. The CDR3 covers 15 residues. CDR1 is MDHEN and CDR2 is SYDVKM in the germline V gene. Between the trimmed V and J ends, which lost 3 bases and 7 bases, there was a span of 15 bases. The CDR3 nucleotides read TGTGCCAGCAGTTTTTGGGGTGACGCGAGTGAAAAACTGTTTTTT. This gives the protein CASSFWGDASEKLFF.

In this sample, this clonotype turned up many times. This chain uses TRBV20-1 with TRBJ2-3, with 8 bases that match TRBD2. The V gene's germline CDR1 is DFQATT and CDR2 SNEGSKA (reference sequence). J gave up 4 bases and V 5 bases, and 5 bases lay outside the gene matches. The CDR3 has 13 residues. The chain's CDR3 is CSAEGGGPDTQYF. The CDR3 DNA reads TGCAGTGCTGAGGGCGGGGGGCCAGATACGCAGTATTTT.

This clonotype was counted between two and nine times. The chain combines TRBV7-2 with TRBJ2-3; 10 bases fit TRBD2. The CDR3 has 16 residues. The V gene's germline CDR1 is SGHTA and CDR2 FQGNSA. The V segment lost 2 bases and the J segment 2 bases; nucleotides outside the gene matches: 4. CDR3 residues: CASSLIAGGFTDTQYF. The CDR3 DNA is TGTGCCAGCAGCTTAATAGCGGGGGGTTTCACAGATACGCAGTATTTT.

This clonotype has just a few counts. The V and J genes are TRBV7-2 and TRBJ1-6; D possibly corresponds to TRBD1 (5 bases). This CDR3 spans 15 amino acids. Trimming took off 8 bases at V and 7 bases at J, with 18 bases between the two ends. Germline V gene data show CDR1 as SGHTA and CDR2 as FQGNSA. CDR3: CASRHTGPGNSPLHF. The CDR3 nucleotides read TGTGCCAGCCGTCACACGGGGCCAGGAAATTCACCCCTCCACTTT.

The V gene is TRBV14, the J gene TRBJ2-2; weak D call: TRBD1 (6 bases). The CDR3 has 15 amino acids. Germline V gives CDR1 SGHDN, CDR2 FVKESK. Trimming removed 6 bases from V and 5 bases from J, with 16 bases in between. The CDR3 here is CASSNMGAGTGELFF. CDR3 in DNA: TGTGCCAGCAGTAATATGGGGGCCGGAACCGGGGAGCTGTTTTTT.

The J gene is TRBJ2-7, the V gene TRBV11-2, with D perhaps given as TRBD1 or TRBD2 (5 bases each). From germline, CDR1 is SGHAT and CDR2 FQNNGV. Trimming removed 1 base from V and 2 bases from J, with 9 bases in between. The CDR3 has 14 residues. CDR3 DNA: TGTGCCAGCAGCTTAGGCCAGGGAGCCTACGAGCAGTACGTC. Translating it yields CASSLGQGAYEQYV.

V and J are TRBV5-4 and TRBJ1-1; D ambiguous. Looked up from germline, CDR1 is SGHNT and CDR2 is YYREEE (reference sequence). V lost 4 bases and J lost 3, with 16 bases in between. This CDR3 is 15 amino acids long. The CDR3 nucleotides are TGTGCCAGCAGCCTCACGCAACGACGGGACACTGAAGCTTTCTTT. This gives the protein CASSLTQRRDTEAFF.

This sequence joins TRBV27 and TRBJ2-3; D is perhaps TRBD2 (6 bases). Trimming cost V 6 bases and J 7 bases, with 17 bases left between them. The CDR3 spans 14 residues. CDR1 and CDR2 (germline): MNHEY, SMNVEV (reference sequence). CDR3 nucleotide sequence: TGTGCCAGCAGCGCCTCTTCACTAGCAAATACGCAGTATTTT. Translation gives CASSASSLANTQYF.

This clonotype was detected many times. This chain links TRBV12-3 or TRBV12-4 with TRBJ2-7; no definite D call. This CDR3 has 14 residues. V lost 3 bases to trimming and J lost 3 bases, with 12 bases between them. The CDR3 nucleotides read TGTGCCAGCAGTTTCAGGCCCTTGGACTACGAGCAGTACTTC. As protein: CASSFRPLDYEQYF.

This clonotype came up once. The rearrangement links TRBV27 to TRBJ2-7, with a possible D match to TRBD1 (6 bases). The V end lost 4 bases, the J end lost 0 bases, and 10 bases lay between the germline ends. CDR3 size: 14 residues. Germline values: CDR1 MNHEY, CDR2 SMNVEV (reference sequence). CDR3 nucleotide sequence: TGTGCCAGCAGTTGGGGGCCCTTCTCCTACGAGCAGTACTTC. Translation: CASSWGPFSYEQYF.

CDR3 residues: CASSVGVSNYGYTF. DNA of the CDR3: TGTGCCAGCAGCGTAGGGGTTAGTAACTATGGCTACACCTTC. The rearrangement links TRBV9 to TRBJ1-2; D is ambiguous. The germline gives CDR1 SGDLS, CDR2 YYNGEE. V shed 0 bases and J shed 1 base, with 7 bases lying between them. This CDR3 is built from 14 residues.

V is TRBV7-2 and J is TRBJ2-5; tentative D call: TRBD2 (5 bases). Germline V CDR1 and CDR2: SGHTA, FQGNSA. The CDR3 is 14 amino acids. Between the trimmed V and J ends, which lost 4 bases and 6 bases, there was a span of 15 bases. The chain's CDR3 is CASSSEAGVQTQYF. The CDR3 DNA follows: TGTGCCAGCAGCTCCGAGGCGGGCGTTCAGACCCAGTACTTC.

This clonotype has only a few counts. The V and J genes are TRBV6-5 and TRBJ1-2; D is unclear. Looked up from germline, CDR1 is MNHEY and CDR2 is SVGAGI. V was shortened by 2 bases and J by 0 bases, with 10 bases between the two germline ends. This CDR3 has 15 amino acids. The CDR3, as DNA: TGTGCCAGCAGTTACGGGCAGCGGTCTAACTATGGCTACACCTTC. It codes for CASSYGQRSNYGYTF.

CDR3 protein: CASTPLARYTGELFF. The CDR3, as DNA: TGTGCCAGCACCCCACTAGCGAGATACACCGGGGAGCTGTTTTTT. The chain carries TRBV12-3 or TRBV12-4 and TRBJ2-2; 7 nucleotides agree with TRBD2. The V segment lost 7 bases and the J segment 3 bases; nucleotides outside the gene matches: 8. The CDR3 is 15 amino acids.

This chain uses TRBV5-4 with TRBJ1-2, with TRBD1 matching 10 bases. Unmatched junction bases numbered 11, after V lost 4 bases and J lost 5 bases. The length of the CDR3 is 16 residues. CDR1 is SGHNT, CDR2 YYREEE, per germline (reference sequence). The chain's CDR3 is CASSPQYRQGAYGYTF. The CDR3 nucleotides read TGTGCCAGCAGCCCCCAATACCGACAGGGGGCATATGGCTACACCTTC.

This clonotype was seen a handful of times. The chain combines TRBV6-5 with TRBJ1-4; no firm D call. CDR1 MNHEY and CDR2 SVGAGI come from the germline V gene. This CDR3 comprises 14 residues. Trimming shortened V by 2 bases and J by 0 bases, and 4 bases separated the two germline ends. The CDR3 nucleotides are TGTGCCAGCAGTTACAGTGCAACTAATGAAAAACTGTTTTTT. Translation: CASSYSATNEKLFF.

This clonotype was picked up a small number of times. V gene TRBV24-1 combines with J gene TRBJ1-1, with TRBD1 matching over 9 bases. The junction had 11 bases not matched to a gene; V was cut back by 4 bases and J by 3 bases. CDR3 length equals 17 residues. Germline assignment: CDR1 KGHDR and CDR2 SFDVKD. The CDR3 loop reads CATSEPGQDRGDTEAFF. CDR3 DNA sequence: TGTGCCACCAGTGAACCAGGTCAGGACAGGGGCGACACTGAAGCTTTCTTT.

This rearrangement joins TRBV7-2 to TRBJ2-7; D is ambiguous. Trimming stripped 1 base from V and 2 bases from J, with 12 bases between. The germline gives CDR1 SGHTA, CDR2 FQGNSA. The length of the CDR3 is 15 residues. CDR3 residues: CASSLDWVSAYEQYF. The CDR3 bases are TGTGCCAGCAGCTTAGATTGGGTGAGCGCCTACGAGCAGTACTTC. Supplemented by reference TRBV7-2 and TRBJ2-7, the full variable domain reads GAGVSQSPSNKVTEKGKDVELRCDPISGHTALYWYRQSLGQGLEFLIYFQGNSAPDKSGLPSDRFSAERTGGSVSTLTIQRTQQEDSAVYLCASSLDWVSAYEQYFGPGTRLTVT.

This rearrangement joins TRBV19 to TRBJ2-1, with a tentative D call TRBD2 (6 bases). Trimming left V 1 base short and J 0 bases short, with 19 bases between. Germline CDR1 and CDR2: LNHDA and SQIVND (reference sequence). The CDR3 runs to 19 residues. The CDR3 DNA follows: TGTGCCAGTAGTATAGCCCAATTCCTTCTCGGGAGCTCCTACAATGAGCAGTTCTTC. Translating it yields CASSIAQFLLGSSYNEQFF.

This clonotype was counted ten times or more. The chain has TRBV5-1 and TRBJ1-3; possible D gene TRBD1, 5 bases. The CDR3 sequence is 16 residues long. Deletions cut 0 bases from V and 0 bases from J, with 10 bases between. Germline V CDR1 and CDR2: SGHRS, YFSETQ. CDR3: CASSLAAGTSGNTIYF. The CDR3 DNA reads TGCGCCAGCAGCTTGGCCGCGGGGACCTCTGGAAACACCATATATTTT.

This clonotype was counted only a few times. Germline and junction disagree at one end, which may indicate a read error. V gene TRBV5-1 combines with J gene TRBJ2-1; 9 bases fit TRBD1. CDR3 size: 15 residues. Germline CDR1 and CDR2: SGHRS and YFSETQ. The CDR3 is CASSLGQGPYNEQFF. CDR3 DNA: TGTGCCAGCAGCTTGGGACAGGGCCCCTACAATGAGCAGTTCTTC. Looking up the rest from reference TRBV5-1 and TRBJ2-1 gives the full variable domain: KAGVTQTPRYLIKTRGQQVTLSCSPISGHRSVSWYQQTPGQGLQFLFEYFSETQRNKGNFPGRFSGRQFSNSRSEMNVSTLELGDSALYLCASSLGQGPYNEQFFGPGTRLTVL.

In its sample, this clonotype was seen a few times. J is TRBJ1-1 and V is TRBV30; D perhaps matches TRBD1 (5 bases). The ends were cut back, 4 bases at V and 1 base at J, with 13 bases in the middle. CDR3 size: 14 residues. CDR1 and CDR2 (germline): GTSNPN, SVGIG (reference sequence). CDR3 sequence reads: CAWILWGKNTEAFF. CDR3 in DNA: TGTGCCTGGATTCTTTGGGGCAAGAACACTGAAGCTTTCTTT.

As regards this clonotype: A read error is likely, as this CDR3 ends without the conserved phenylalanine or tryptophan. This chain links TRBV6-2 or TRBV6-3 with TRBJ2-1; 16 bases are shared with TRBD2. The J segment lost 7 bases and the V segment lost 4 bases, leaving 1 base of the junction unmatched. The CDR3 consists of 15 residues. The germline V gene has CDR1 MNHEY and CDR2 SVGEGT. CDR3 in amino acids: CASSSGLAGGNEQFS. As DNA, the CDR3 is TGTGCCAGCAGTTCGGGACTAGCGGGGGGGAATGAGCAGTTCTCC.

This clonotype has a handful of counts. This chain joins TRBV7-2 and TRBJ2-3; 11 bases agree with TRBD2. CDR3 length equals 16 residues. J was trimmed by 0 bases and V by 5 bases; bases with no gene match: 4. Germline V lookup: CDR1 SGHTA, CDR2 FQGNSA. The DNA for the CDR3 is TGTGCCAGCAGCACCCGACTAGCGGGGAGCACAGATACGCAGTATTTT. Translation: CASSTRLAGSTDTQYF.